These 32 T cell receptor beta chains share one sample of origin, sequenced in a study of CD8+ T cells in alopecia areata. Treatment meaning: oral pan-JAK inhibitor, 5-10 mg twice daily. RNA, once extracted, was reverse transcribed into cDNA for use as the sequencing template. Sequenced by immunoSEQ multiplex PCR; TCRdb stores in-frame clones only, minus some. The sample shows 110,000 to 150,000 clones, roughly 86% of them seen only once. Specimen: CD8+ T cells sorted from blood, collected at week 4, from a patient treated with tofacitinib. These receptors originate from a human donor with alopecia areata.

The chain links TRBV29-1 to TRBJ2-1; 7 bases agree with TRBD2. Germline V gene sequence: CDR1 SQVTM, CDR2 ANQGSEA. The V gene end was trimmed by 7 bases and the J gene end by 7 bases; junction bases not matched to a gene: 4. The CDR3 is made up of 11 amino acids. CDR3: CSEQGGNEQFF. CDR3 coding DNA: TGCAGCGAGCAGGGAGGGAATGAGCAGTTCTTC.

V is TRBV4-1 and J is TRBJ2-1; maybe TRBD2 (6 bases). The CDR3 has 16 residues. The V end was cut by 4 bases, the J end by 0 bases, with 13 bases between. The germline V gene has CDR1 MGHRA and CDR2 YSYEKL. The CDR3 coding sequence is TGCGCCAGCAGCCGGGACTTTTCCGGCTCCTACAATGAGCAGTTCTTC. Encoded protein: CASSRDFSGSYNEQFF.

The chain has TRBV11-2 and TRBJ2-3; TRBD1 matches at 8 bases. The CDR3 extends over 18 amino acids. Trimming took 4 bases from V and 2 from J; bases not matched to a gene: 14. Looked up from germline, CDR1 is SGHAT and CDR2 is FQNNGV. DNA for the CDR3: TGTGCCAGCAGCTCCGGAGTAGGACAGGGCCTGAACACAGATACGCAGTATTTT. Its translation is CASSSGVGQGLNTDTQYF. Filled out from reference TRBV11-2 and TRBJ2-3, the complete variable domain reads EAGVAQSPRYKIIEKRQSVAFWCNPISGHATLYWYQQILGQGPKLLIQFQNNGVVDDSQLPKDRFSAERLKGVDSTLKIQPAKLEDSAVYLCASSSGVGQGLNTDTQYFGPGTRLTVL.

The chain carries TRBV27 and TRBJ2-7; 12 bases agree with TRBD2. V trimming: 6 bases; J trimming: 6 bases; junction bases outside the gene matches: 9. CDR1 MNHEY and CDR2 SMNVEV come from the germline V gene (reference sequence). The CDR3 extends over 15 amino acids. The CDR3 DNA sequence: TGTGCCAGCAGGCAGCTAGCGGGAGGGCCTGGCGAGCAGTACTTC. It is translated as CASRQLAGGPGEQYF.

V and J are TRBV13 and TRBJ2-4; 8 bases align to TRBD2. Germline CDR1 is PRHDT and CDR2 is FYEKMQ (reference sequence). CDR3 length: 15 residues. The junction had 8 bases not matched to a gene; V was cut back by 4 bases and J by 6 bases. CDR3 amino acids: CASSSSGGDGNIQYF. As DNA, the CDR3 is TGTGCCAGCAGCTCTTCCGGGGGGGACGGAAACATTCAGTACTTC.

The chain has TRBV7-9 and TRBJ1-4, with D possibly matching TRBD1 (5 bases). The V and J ends lost 0 bases and 7 bases respectively, with 9 bases between them. This CDR3 has 14 amino acids. The V gene's germline CDR1 is SEHNR and CDR2 FQNEAQ (reference sequence). CDR3 protein: CASSLAQGGEKLFF. CDR3 bases: TGTGCCAGCAGCTTAGCCCAGGGTGGTGAAAAACTGTTTTTT.

In its sample, this clone was seen once. V is TRBV9 and J is TRBJ2-4; possibly TRBD1 for D (6 bases). The CDR3 is made up of 14 amino acids. V lost 3 bases and J lost 4, with 11 bases in between. CDR1 is SGDLS, CDR2 YYNGEE, per germline. In DNA, the CDR3 is TGTGCCAGCAGCGCCTCCGGGACAAAAAACATTCAGTACTTC. This sequence encodes CASSASGTKNIQYF. The complete variable domain, with remaining parts taken from reference TRBV9 and TRBJ2-4, reads DSGVTQTPKHLITATGQRVTLRCSPRSGDLSVYWYQQSLDQGLQFLIQYYNGEERAKGNILERFSAQQFPDLHSELNLSSLELGDSALYFCASSASGTKNIQYFGAGTRLSVL.

The CDR3 here is CSVEDTGGRPGEQYF. Here the CDR3 DNA reads TGCAGCGTTGAAGATACTGGGGGAAGACCTGGCGAGCAGTACTTC. The chain joins TRBV29-1 to TRBJ2-7; either TRBD1 or TRBD2 may supply D (5 bases each). The CDR3 runs to 15 residues. The germline gives CDR1 SQVTM, CDR2 ANQGSEA. V shed 0 bases and J shed 6 bases, with 18 bases lying between them.

The V and J genes are TRBV5-1 and TRBJ2-2, with D perhaps assigned TRBD1 or TRBD2 (5 bases each). This CDR3 has 16 amino acids. V was shortened by 1 base and J by 0 bases, with 10 bases between the two germline ends. Germline values: CDR1 SGHRS, CDR2 YFSETQ. CDR3 DNA sequence: TGCGCCAGCAGCTTGTCCCGGGGCGCGAACACCGGGGAGCTGTTTTTT. Translation: CASSLSRGANTGELFF.

The chain combines TRBV5-1 with TRBJ2-1, with D perhaps matching TRBD2 (6 bases). The V gene's germline CDR1 is SGHRS and CDR2 YFSETQ. The CDR3 is 15 residues long. The V and J ends lost 9 bases and 1 base respectively, with 17 bases between them. The CDR3 DNA reads as TGCGCCACTCGTCAACTAGCTAATTCCTACAATGAGCAGTTCTTC. Residues: CATRQLANSYNEQFF.

This rearrangement joins TRBV6-5 to TRBJ1-4, with no clear D. The germline V gene encodes CDR1 MNHEY and CDR2 SVGAGI. Trimming pared 6 bases from V and 7 bases from J, leaving 18 bases between. This CDR3 contains 15 residues. The CDR3 reads CASSETDADVEKLFF. The CDR3 nucleotides read TGTGCCAGCAGCGAGACGGACGCGGATGTTGAAAAACTGTTTTTT.

The chain recombines TRBV4-1 with TRBJ2-1, with D uncertain. The V gene's germline CDR1 is MGHRA and CDR2 YSYEKL. This CDR3 has 10 residues. V lost 2 bases and J lost 7, with 0 bases in between. The CDR3 DNA reads as TGCGCCAGCAGCCAAAATGAGCAGTTCTTC. It is translated as CASSQNEQFF.

This CDR3 is CASSQARFEQFF. The DNA for the CDR3 is TGTGCCAGCAGCCAAGCAAGGTTTGAGCAGTTCTTC. The genes are TRBV4-2 and TRBJ2-1, with D hard to call. This CDR3 region has 12 residues. The germline gives CDR1 LGHNA, CDR2 YNFKEQ. V dropped 1 base and J dropped 9 bases, with 7 bases sitting between them.

The chain combines TRBV7-6 with TRBJ2-7, with TRBD2 matching over 10 bases. The CDR3 is 14 residues long. Germline V gene sequence: CDR1 SGHVS, CDR2 FNYEAQ. Unmatched junction bases numbered 1, after V lost 1 base and J lost 4 bases. The CDR3 sequence: CASSLEAGGYEQYF. CDR3 nucleotide sequence: TGTGCCAGCAGCTTAGAAGCGGGAGGGTACGAGCAGTACTTC.

The sample holds one count of this clone. The genes are TRBV5-1 and TRBJ2-3; 16 bases are a match to TRBD2. After removal of 5 bases from V and 2 bases from J, the junction contained 5 bases not matched to a gene. Germline-derived CDR1 and CDR2 are SGHRS and YFSETQ. This CDR3 spans 17 amino acids. The CDR3: CASRPGTSGRATDTQYF. The CDR3 DNA reads TGCGCCAGCAGACCGGGGACTAGCGGGAGGGCCACAGATACGCAGTATTTT.

This chain uses TRBV27 with TRBJ2-7; 8 bases align to TRBD2. CDR1 MNHEY and CDR2 SMNVEV come from the germline V gene (reference sequence). This CDR3 contains 14 residues. The V gene end was trimmed by 6 bases and the J gene end by 5 bases; junction bases not matched to a gene: 9. CDR3 DNA: TGTGCCAGCAGACCAATAGCGGGACCTCACGAGCAGTACTTC. Its protein is CASRPIAGPHEQYF.

The rearrangement links TRBV29-1 to TRBJ2-7; D uncertain. There are 12 residues in the CDR3. The V gene lost 2 bases and the J gene lost 2 bases, with 7 bases spanning the gap. Germline V gives CDR1 SQVTM, CDR2 ANQGSEA. This CDR3 is CSVERRTYEQYF. CDR3 in DNA: TGCAGCGTTGAACGGAGAACCTACGAGCAGTACTTC.

V gene TRBV5-6 combines with J gene TRBJ2-1, with D tentatively TRBD1 (7 bases). V shed 3 bases and J shed 7 bases, with 11 bases lying between them. The CDR3 spans 13 residues. The germline gives CDR1 SGHDT, CDR2 YYEEEE. The CDR3 DNA reads TGTGCCAGCAGCTCGACAGGGAGGAATGAGCAGTTCTTC. Its protein product is CASSSTGRNEQFF. The variable domain in full, with the rest retrieved from reference TRBV5-6 and TRBJ2-1, is DAGVTQSPTHLIKTRGQQVTLRCSPKSGHDTVSWYQQALGQGPQFIFQYYEEEERQRGNFPDRFSGHQFPNYSSELNVNALLLGDSALYLCASSSTGRNEQFFGPGTRLTVL.

As to this clone: Other DNA sequences from this sample encode an identical CDR3 as well. This chain uses TRBV27 with TRBJ2-1; D unresolved. The CDR3 has 13 residues. Trimming removed 3 bases at V and 5 bases at J, with 8 bases between. The germline CDR1 and CDR2 sequences are MNHEY and SMNVEV (reference sequence). DNA for the CDR3: TGTGCCAGCAGTTTCGGGCAGCACAATGAGCAGTTCTTC. Translating gives CASSFGQHNEQFF.

The J gene is TRBJ2-7, the V gene TRBV7-6, with D perhaps assigned TRBD1 or TRBD2 (6 bases each). This CDR3 is built from 13 residues. Deletions cut 8 bases from V and 0 bases from J, with 11 bases between. Germline CDR1 is SGHVS and CDR2 is FNYEAQ. The CDR3 region has the DNA TGTGCCAGCGGGGGGCAAAGCTCCTACGAGCAGTACTTC. Its protein is CASGGQSSYEQYF.

The chain couples TRBV4-1 to TRBJ1-4; perhaps TRBD1 as D (6 bases). V was trimmed by 2 bases and J by 4 bases, leaving 14 bases between them. This CDR3 spans 16 amino acids. Germline values: CDR1 MGHRA, CDR2 YSYEKL. The CDR3 nucleotides read TGCGCCAGCAGCCAACGAGTAGACAGGCGTAATGAAAAACTGTTTTTT. Its translation: CASSQRVDRRNEKLFF.

The chain is built from TRBV4-1 and TRBJ2-7, with TRBD1 identical over 9 bases. There are 16 residues in the CDR3. The trim removed 3 bases at V and 4 bases at J, leaving 10 bases unmatched. Germline CDR1 MGHRA, CDR2 YSYEKL. CDR3 residues: CASSQAQTGGTYEQYF. CDR3 coding DNA: TGCGCCAGCAGCCAGGCCCAGACAGGGGGGACGTACGAGCAGTACTTC.

This clone appeared a single time. V gene TRBV27 combines with J gene TRBJ2-2, with 8 positions matching TRBD1. Trimming took 2 bases from V and 9 from J; bases not matched to a gene: 5. The germline CDR1 and CDR2 sequences are MNHEY and SMNVEV (reference sequence). This CDR3 spans 14 amino acids. The CDR3 DNA reads as TGTGCCAGCAGTTTAGAGCAGGGGGCCTGGGAGCTGTTTTTT. Encoded protein: CASSLEQGAWELFF.

The V gene is TRBV29-1, the J gene TRBJ2-1; 10 bases are shared with TRBD2. Germline lookup yields CDR1 SQVTM and CDR2 ANQGSEA. There are 20 residues in the CDR3. The V gene end was trimmed by 1 base and the J gene end by 0 bases; junction bases not matched to a gene: 15. The CDR3 sequence: CSVEGASGSLTPSSYNEQFF. As DNA, the CDR3 is TGCAGCGTTGAAGGGGCTAGCGGGAGTCTAACCCCTTCCTCCTACAATGAGCAGTTCTTC.

The chain's CDR3 is CASSPGQGAYEQYF. CDR3 coding DNA: TGTGCCAGCAGTCCCGGACAGGGGGCCTACGAGCAGTACTTC. This chain joins TRBV27 and TRBJ2-7, with TRBD1 matching 10 bases. Germline V gives CDR1 MNHEY, CDR2 SMNVEV (reference sequence). With V trimmed by 5 bases and J by 2 bases, 3 bases remained unmatched. CDR3 length: 14 residues.

This chain connects TRBV7-9 to TRBJ1-5; no reliable D call. The V end lost 5 bases, the J end lost 4 bases, and 15 bases lay between the germline ends. The CDR3 is 15 amino acids. Germline V lookup: CDR1 SEHNR, CDR2 FQNEAQ (reference sequence). The CDR3 loop is CASSPHEAGNQPQHF. The DNA of the CDR3 is TGTGCCAGCAGCCCTCACGAGGCCGGTAATCAGCCCCAGCATTTT.

The chain carries TRBV29-1 and TRBJ2-3; a possible D gene is TRBD2 (6 bases). Per the germline V gene, CDR1 is SQVTM and CDR2 is ANQGSEA. V was pared by 3 bases and J by 4 bases, with 17 bases between. This CDR3 contains 15 residues. The CDR3 coding sequence is TGCAGCGTTGAGGGGTCCAGGCGGGGTGCAGATACGCAGTATTTT. Its translation: CSVEGSRRGADTQYF.

This rearrangement joins TRBV7-8 to TRBJ2-7; 7 bases fit TRBD1. Trimming took 4 bases from V and 4 from J; bases not matched to a gene: 4. This CDR3 has 13 amino acids. In germline, CDR1 is SGHVS, CDR2 FQNEAQ. The DNA for the CDR3 is TGTGCCAGCAGCTGGGACAGTTTATACGAGCAGTACTTC. Protein sequence: CASSWDSLYEQYF. Looking up the rest from reference TRBV7-8 and TRBJ2-7 gives the full variable domain: GAGVSQSPRYKVAKRGQDVALRCDPISGHVSLFWYQQALGQGPEFLTYFQNEAQLDKSGLPSDRFFAERPEGSVSTLKIQRTQQEDSAVYLCASSWDSLYEQYFGPGTRLTVT.

The V gene is TRBV29-1, the J gene TRBJ1-2; D possibly corresponds to TRBD1 (6 bases). V lost 7 bases to trimming and J lost 8 bases, with 17 bases between them. The CDR3 is made up of 12 amino acids. The germline V gene has CDR1 SQVTM and CDR2 ANQGSEA. The CDR3 spells CSAESNREGYTF. The CDR3 DNA sequence: TGCAGCGCGGAATCGAACAGGGAGGGCTACACCTTC.

This clone came up once. The chain couples TRBV27 to TRBJ2-1; TRBD2 agrees at 11 bases. The germline gives CDR1 MNHEY, CDR2 SMNVEV (reference sequence). The CDR3 is 15 residues long. Trimming cost V 6 bases and J 5 bases; bases outside gene matches: 6. The CDR3 DNA follows: TGTGCCAGCAGGGTCGGACTAGCGGGCCACAATGAGCAGTTCTTC. Translating it yields CASRVGLAGHNEQFF.

This chain links TRBV29-1 with TRBJ2-7, with 8 bases matching TRBD1. The V and J ends lost 4 bases and 2 bases, in that order; junction bases with no gene match: 10. The germline CDR1 and CDR2 sequences are SQVTM and ANQGSEA. CDR3 length: 15 residues. As DNA, the CDR3 is TGCAGCGTTGTCCCAGGGGGCGAACTTACCTACGAGCAGTACTTC. It is translated as CSVVPGGELTYEQYF.

The V and J genes are TRBV4-1 and TRBJ1-5; D remains ambiguous. The CDR3 totals 13 residues. Germline lookup yields CDR1 MGHRA and CDR2 YSYEKL. V was trimmed by 1 base and J by 4 bases, leaving 5 bases between them. CDR3 residues: CASSQGVNQPQHF. Here the CDR3 DNA reads TGCGCCAGCAGCCAAGGGGTAAATCAGCCCCAGCATTTT.